In its sample, the clone carrying this T cell receptor (beta chain) was seen once. The data belong to a study of control samples from healthy donors and cancer patients. V lost 1 base, J lost 3 bases, and 9 bases lay in between. The CDR3 runs 14 residues. From germline, CDR1 is SGHNT and CDR2 YENEEA. Libraries were prepared by immunoSEQ multiplex PCR; TCRdb keeps only in-frame clonotypes and omits some of them. The sample lists 100,000 to 150,000 clones, 75% to 95% occurring once. This TCR was sampled from a man aged 18 to 35 in good health. V usage is TRBV11-3 and J usage is TRBJ1-1; possibly TRBD1 for D (5 bases). Sequenced: blood. CDR3 loop: CASSLVSGDTEAFF. CDR3 nucleotide sequence: TGTGCCAGCAGCTTAGTTTCGGGGGACACTGAAGCTTTCTTT.